What follows is one T cell receptor beta chain and its context. There is no known antigen for this receptor. No much larger clone is present one base from it, and per-base qualities are unavailable. The entry originates in a study of T cell changes during pregnancy in multiple sclerosis (dated by TCRdb to about 2019). For the wider study: The study looked at changes in the T cell repertoire across pregnancy in women with multiple sclerosis.

Library preparation used the immunoSEQ multiplex PCR assay. In TCRdb, the immuneACCESS table is reduced to in-frame sequences with V and J assigned. These tables do not hold every clone; where another copy was compared, an unresolved V gene accounts for under half, and the others remain unexplained. The sample table shows some 48,000 clones, and around 90% are seen once. 0.61% of the sample rests with the top ten. The germline V gene sets CDR1 to SNHLY and CDR2 to FYNNEI. Including cysteine and phenylalanine, the CDR3 has 14 amino acids. Left in the record is the CDR3 DNA by itself, 42 bases read in frame from the first base. V gives up 7 bases and J gives up 0 bases, and the segment between their germline ends measures 10 bases.

Material: CD4+ T cells from peripheral blood mononuclear cells, obtained after pregnancy. The clonotype was recovered from a female donor in good health, enrolled as a control in a pregnancy study. The chain employs TRBV2 and TRBJ1-3; TRBD1 might be the D gene, on 5 matching bases. Read as DNA, the sequence is TGTGCCAGCACCACAGGATACTCTGGAAACACCATATATTTT. The resulting protein is CASTTGYSGNTIYF.